The TCR beta chain described here comes from a study of graft-versus-host responses after intestinal transplantation. Study context: Uniformly, recipients were administered anti-thymocyte globulin induction with subsequent tacrolimus and steroids for around 3 years. Study-level results: The marrow of recipients harbored GvH clones, and ileum or blood showed some of them first.

Lamina propria and intraepithelial lymphocytes were released by processing graft tissue. The CDR3 runs 14 residues. Germline V gives CDR1 SQVTM, CDR2 ANQGSEA. V lost 6 bases to trimming and J lost 3 bases; unmatched junction nucleotides: 7. Worth noting for this clone: Its antigen is not identified.

The table came from immunoSEQ multiplex PCR; TCRdb's copy has only in-frame clones and leaves some out. The table shows some 5,000 clones, with 65% to 80% occurring only once. The material was ileum tissue, obtained more than 220 days after intestinal transplant. The TCR comes from a human patient who received an intestinal transplant, so some T cells may come from the graft donor. The chain links TRBV29-1 to TRBJ2-5; 10 bases match TRBD1. CDR3 in amino acids: CSVGPGTGEETQYF. The CDR3, as DNA: TGCAGCGTCGGCCCCGGGACAGGGGAAGAGACCCAGTACTTC. Full variable domain (outside the CDR3, taken from reference TRBV29-1 and TRBJ2-5): SAVISQKPSRDICQRGTSLTIQCQVDSQVTMMFWYRQQPGQSLTLIATANQGSEATYESGFVIDKFPISRPNLTFSTLTVSNMSPEDSSIYLCSVGPGTGEETQYFGPGTRLLVL.